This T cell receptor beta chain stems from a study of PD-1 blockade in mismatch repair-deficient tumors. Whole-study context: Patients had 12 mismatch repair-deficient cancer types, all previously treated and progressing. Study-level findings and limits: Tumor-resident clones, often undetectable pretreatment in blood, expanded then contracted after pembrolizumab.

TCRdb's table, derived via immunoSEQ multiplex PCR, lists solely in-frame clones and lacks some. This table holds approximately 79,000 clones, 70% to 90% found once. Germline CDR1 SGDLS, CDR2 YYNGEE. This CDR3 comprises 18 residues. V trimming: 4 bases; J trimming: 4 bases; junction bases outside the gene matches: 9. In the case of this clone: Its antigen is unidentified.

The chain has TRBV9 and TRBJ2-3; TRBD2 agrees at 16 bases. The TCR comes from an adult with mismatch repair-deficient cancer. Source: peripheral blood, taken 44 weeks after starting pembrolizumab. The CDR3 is CASSSRGTSGRAADTQYF. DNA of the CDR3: TGTGCCAGCAGCTCGAGGGGGACTAGCGGGAGGGCGGCAGATACGCAGTATTTT.